The 9 T cell receptor beta chains in this list originate from one sample, sequenced in a study of shared clonotypes between healthy human individuals. This table comes from immunoSEQ multiplex PCR, and its TCRdb copy is limited to in-frame clones, with some not included. The sample consists of around 480,000 clones, 75% to 80% of them appearing once. The sequencing sample was made of PBMCs. Receptors originate from a woman in her thirties or forties in good health. Some clones in this sample may be carry-over from other donors' samples.

The gene calls are TRBV6-4 and TRBJ2-6; no definite D call. The CDR3 length is 16 residues. Between the trimmed V and J ends, which lost 0 bases and 0 bases, there was a span of 6 bases. Germline assignment: CDR1 MRHNA and CDR2 SNTAGT. The CDR3 DNA sequence: TGTGCCAGCAGTGACTCGACTGGCTCTGGGGCCAACGTCCTGACTTTC. This codes for CASSDSTGSGANVLTF.

This clone appeared a single time. The chain couples TRBV11-3 to TRBJ2-2, with a weak D call TRBD1 (5 bases). V was clipped by 2 bases and J by 4 bases, with 8 bases between them. Germline V gene lookup returns CDR1 SGHNT and CDR2 YENEEA. The CDR3 is 14 residues long. CDR3 amino acids: CASSLKGSTGELFF. In DNA, the CDR3 is TGTGCCAGCAGCTTAAAGGGGTCCACCGGGGAGCTGTTTTTT. The whole variable domain, remainder taken from reference TRBV11-3 and TRBJ2-2, is EAGVVQSPRYKIIEKKQPVAFWCNPISGHNTLYWYLQNLGQGPELLIRYENEEAVDDSQLPKDRFSAERLKGVDSTLKIQPAELGDSAVYLCASSLKGSTGELFFGEGSRLTVL.

The rearrangement links TRBV28 to TRBJ2-3, with 9 bases matching TRBD2. This CDR3 contains 14 residues. Germline CDR1 reads MDHEN; CDR2 reads SYDVKM. J gave up 8 bases and V 2 bases, and 5 bases lay outside the gene matches. In nucleotides, the CDR3 is TGTGCCAGCAGTTTACCTGCGGGGGGGGGTACGCAGTATTTT. Translated, it gives CASSLPAGGGTQYF. Drawing the rest from reference TRBV28 and TRBJ2-3, the complete variable domain is DVKVTQSSRYLVKRTGEKVFLECVQDMDHENMFWYRQDPGLGLRLIYFSYDVKMKEKGDIPEGYSVSREKKERFSLILESASTNQTSMYLCASSLPAGGGTQYFGPGTRLTVL.

V gene TRBV5-1 combines with J gene TRBJ2-2; D perhaps matches TRBD2 (6 bases). Trimming left V 4 bases short and J 5 bases short, with 15 bases between. CDR1 is SGHRS, CDR2 YFSETQ, per germline. CDR3 length equals 15 residues. As DNA, the CDR3 is TGCGCCAGCAGCAAGGGACTTGTGGGAACCGGGGAGCTGTTTTTT. This translates into CASSKGLVGTGELFF.

V is TRBV19 and J is TRBJ2-2; 7 nucleotides match TRBD1. After removal of 8 bases from V and 5 bases from J, the junction contained 11 bases not matched to a gene. Germline V gives CDR1 LNHDA, CDR2 SQIVND (reference sequence). This CDR3 is 15 amino acids long. The CDR3 is CASLPGQHGTGELFF. As DNA, the CDR3 is TGTGCCAGTTTACCGGGACAGCACGGGACCGGGGAGCTGTTTTTT.

The chain has TRBV18 and TRBJ1-2, with 11 bases fitting TRBD1. The CDR3 runs 15 residues. The V segment lost 3 bases and the J segment 2 bases; nucleotides outside the gene matches: 2. In germline, CDR1 is KGHSH, CDR2 LQKENI. CDR3 region: CASSPGTGGNYGYTF. The CDR3 DNA is TGTGCCAGCTCACCTGGGACAGGGGGAAACTATGGCTACACCTTC.

This chain uses TRBV30 with TRBJ2-7; D unresolved. Germline loops: CDR1 GTSNPN, CDR2 SVGIG (reference sequence). Trimming took 4 bases from V and 1 from J, leaving 5 bases between them. The CDR3 sequence is 11 residues long. The CDR3 loop reads CAWTESYEQYF. The CDR3 DNA follows: TGTGCCTGGACAGAATCCTACGAGCAGTACTTC.

The V and J genes are TRBV7-2 and TRBJ2-1; TRBD2 matches 8 bases. The V and J ends lost 3 bases and 3 bases, in that order; junction bases with no gene match: 7. Germline V CDR1 and CDR2: SGHTA, FQGNSA. The CDR3 has 16 amino acids. CDR3 sequence: CASSFVQREFYNEQFF. The CDR3 DNA follows: TGTGCCAGCAGCTTCGTCCAGCGGGAGTTCTACAATGAGCAGTTCTTC.

This clone was recorded only once. The chain is built from TRBV7-7 and TRBJ2-2; D might be TRBD1 (7 bases). The CDR3 contains 15 residues. Between the trimmed V and J ends, which lost 6 bases and 3 bases, there was a span of 14 bases. The V gene's germline CDR1 is SSHAT and CDR2 FNYEAQ (reference sequence). CDR3 in DNA: TGTGCCAGCAGTCGGGGGACAGCAGACACCGGGGAGCTGTTTTTT. Amino acids: CASSRGTADTGELFF.